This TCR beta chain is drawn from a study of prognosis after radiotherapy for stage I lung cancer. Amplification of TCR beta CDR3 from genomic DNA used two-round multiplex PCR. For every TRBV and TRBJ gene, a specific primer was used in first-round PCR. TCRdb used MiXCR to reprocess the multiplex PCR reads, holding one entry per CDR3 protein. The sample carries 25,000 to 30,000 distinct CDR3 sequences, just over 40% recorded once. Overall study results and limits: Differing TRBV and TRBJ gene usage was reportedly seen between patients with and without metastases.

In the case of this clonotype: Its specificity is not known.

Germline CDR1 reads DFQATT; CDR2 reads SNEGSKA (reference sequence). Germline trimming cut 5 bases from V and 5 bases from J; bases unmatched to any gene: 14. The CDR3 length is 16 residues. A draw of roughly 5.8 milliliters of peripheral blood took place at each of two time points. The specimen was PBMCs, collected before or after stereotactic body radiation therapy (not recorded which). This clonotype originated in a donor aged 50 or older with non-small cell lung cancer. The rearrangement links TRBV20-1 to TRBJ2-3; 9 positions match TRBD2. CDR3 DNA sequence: TGCAGTGCTGGCCGTGGAGCGGGGGGTTACATAGATACGCAGTATTTT. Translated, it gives CSAGRGAGGYIDTQYF.